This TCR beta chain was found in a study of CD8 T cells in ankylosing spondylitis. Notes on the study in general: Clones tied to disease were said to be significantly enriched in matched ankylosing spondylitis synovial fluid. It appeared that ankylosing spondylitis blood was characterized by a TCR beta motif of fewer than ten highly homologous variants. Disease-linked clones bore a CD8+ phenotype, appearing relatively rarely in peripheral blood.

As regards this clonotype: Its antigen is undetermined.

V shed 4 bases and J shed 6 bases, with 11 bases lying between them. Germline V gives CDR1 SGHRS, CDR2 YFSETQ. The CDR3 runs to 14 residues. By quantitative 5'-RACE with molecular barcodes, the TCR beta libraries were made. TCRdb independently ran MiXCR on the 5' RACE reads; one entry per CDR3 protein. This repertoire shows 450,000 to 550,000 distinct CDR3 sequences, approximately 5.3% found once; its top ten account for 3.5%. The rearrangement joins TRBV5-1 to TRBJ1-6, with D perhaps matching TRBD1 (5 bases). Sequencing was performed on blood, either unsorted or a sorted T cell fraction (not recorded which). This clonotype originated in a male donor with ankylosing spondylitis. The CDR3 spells CASSRDRSNSPLHF. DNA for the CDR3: TGCGCCAGCAGCCGTGACAGAAGTAATTCACCCCTCCACTTT.